This TCR beta chain was retrieved from a study of CD8+ T cells in alopecia areata. Across the whole study: Treated patients took oral tofacitinib at 5 to 10 mg twice daily.

Notes on this clone: Germline is not matched at one junction end, which may reflect a read error.

The CDR3 runs 15 residues. Germline CDR1 reads SGHDT; CDR2 reads YYEEEE. Extracted from the samples, RNA was reverse transcribed into cDNA to serve as the sequencing template. TCRdb keeps only in-frame clones here, not all; method: immunoSEQ multiplex PCR. The sample lists roughly 170,000 clones; around three fifths were seen once. The chain employs TRBV5-6 and TRBJ1-4, with 7 positions matching TRBD1. The input for sequencing was CD4+ T cells sorted from blood, taken at week 0. The TCR was taken from a human donor with alopecia areata. The CDR3 sequence: CATSRDQGENEKLFF. CDR3 DNA sequence: TGTGCCACCAGCAGAGATCAGGGGGAGAATGAAAAACTGTTTTTT. The full variable domain, with the rest looked up from reference TRBV5-6 and TRBJ1-4, is DAGVTQSPTHLIKTRGQQVTLRCSPKSGHDTVSWYQQALGQGPQFIFQYYEEEERQRGNFPDRFSGHQFPNYSSELNVNALLLGDSALYLCATSRDQGENEKLFFGSGTQLSVL.